Following are 29 T cell receptor beta chains from one sample sequenced in a study of siplizumab effects on memory and regulatory T cells. Produced via immunoSEQ multiplex PCR; TCRdb's table is partial and in-frame only. The sample shows some 87,000 clones, 70% to 90% of them seen only once. Sequenced: CD4+ T cells sorted from blood. All receptors come from a human donor in good health.

This sequence joins TRBV7-2 and TRBJ2-3; 14 positions agree with TRBD2. Germline CDR1 SGHTA, CDR2 FQGNSA. This CDR3 region has 16 residues. V trimming: 5 bases; J trimming: 3 bases; junction bases outside the gene matches: 4. CDR3 coding DNA: TGTGCCAGCAGCACGGGACTAGCGGGAGCAACAGATACGCAGTATTTT. Amino acids: CASSTGLAGATDTQYF.

This chain uses TRBV11-2 with TRBJ2-5, with D perhaps matching TRBD1 (5 bases). Germline CDR1 SGHAT, CDR2 FQNNGV. V lost 3 bases, J lost 1 base, and 12 bases lay in between. This CDR3 comprises 15 residues. The CDR3 DNA is TGTGCCAGCAGCTTCCGGACAATAAGCCAAGAGACCCAGTACTTC. This encodes CASSFRTISQETQYF.

J is TRBJ2-5 and V is TRBV28; 8 bases match TRBD1. Germline CDR1 and CDR2: MDHEN and SYDVKM. CDR3 length equals 16 residues. Trimming at V came to 7 bases and at J to 5 bases, leaving 15 bases not matched to a gene. The CDR3 sequence is CASNPIQGARSETQYF. In DNA form, the CDR3 reads TGTGCCAGCAACCCTATTCAGGGGGCTCGGTCGGAGACCCAGTACTTC.

The chain recombines TRBV5-1 with TRBJ2-5; TRBD1 might be the D (5 bases). V lost 4 bases to trimming and J lost 1 base, with 11 bases between them. Germline CDR1 is SGHRS and CDR2 is YFSETQ. This CDR3 spans 14 amino acids. DNA for the CDR3: TGCGCCAGCAGCGGTTTACAGGTCCAAGAGACCCAGTACTTC. Translating gives CASSGLQVQETQYF.

The chain links TRBV5-5 to TRBJ1-5, with 8 positions matching TRBD1. This CDR3 spans 15 amino acids. V trimming: 0 bases; J trimming: 7 bases; junction bases outside the gene matches: 6. In germline, CDR1 is SGHKS, CDR2 YYEKEE (reference sequence). CDR3 sequence: CASSLDQGAVQPQHF. CDR3 sequence (DNA): TGTGCCAGCAGCTTGGACCAGGGGGCGGTGCAGCCCCAGCATTTT.

The rearrangement uses TRBV11-3 and TRBJ1-4, with D possibly matching TRBD1 (5 bases). The germline CDR1 and CDR2 sequences are SGHNT and YENEEA. V lost 1 base and J lost 3, with 9 bases in between. CDR3 length: 15 amino acids. The CDR3 nucleotides are TGTGCCAGCAGCTTAGTTGGGACCCCTAATGAAAAACTGTTTTTT. As protein: CASSLVGTPNEKLFF.

The gene calls are TRBV30 and TRBJ2-3; 7 bases match TRBD2. The trim removed 0 bases at V and 4 bases at J, leaving 7 bases unmatched. There are 15 residues in the CDR3. Germline CDR1 is GTSNPN and CDR2 is SVGIG (reference sequence). The CDR3 is CAWSVVRERADTQYF. Here the CDR3 DNA reads TGTGCCTGGAGTGTAGTGCGGGAGCGAGCAGATACGCAGTATTTT.

This clone was found once. The V and J genes are TRBV7-8 and TRBJ1-2, with 7 bases matching TRBD1. Trimming cost V 3 bases and J 2 bases; bases outside gene matches: 0. Germline V gives CDR1 SGHVS, CDR2 FQNEAQ. The CDR3 spans 13 residues. Here the CDR3 reads CASSLGQNYGYTF. CDR3 DNA sequence: TGTGCCAGCAGCTTGGGACAGAACTATGGCTACACCTTC.

This clone was observed once. The chain recombines TRBV28 with TRBJ2-7; no definite D call. The CDR3 sequence is 13 residues long. V shed 2 bases and J shed 1 base, with 6 bases lying between them. Germline-derived CDR1 and CDR2 are MDHEN and SYDVKM. This CDR3 is CASSLVLSYEQYF. CDR3 nucleotides: TGTGCCAGCAGTTTAGTCCTATCCTACGAGCAGTACTTC.

Here the CDR3 reads CASSLPGGINQPQHF. The CDR3 DNA follows: TGTGCCAGCAGCTTGCCAGGGGGCATCAATCAGCCCCAGCATTTT. The chain combines TRBV7-8 with TRBJ1-5; TRBD1 aligns across 8 bases. The CDR3 contains 15 residues. Per germline, CDR1 SGHVS and CDR2 FQNEAQ. The J segment lost 3 bases and the V segment lost 3 bases, leaving 4 bases of the junction unmatched.

This chain links TRBV6-5 with TRBJ2-3, with TRBD1 matching over 7 bases. This CDR3 is 13 amino acids long. CDR1 and CDR2 (germline): MNHEY, SVGAGI. V lost 4 bases and J lost 4; bases outside the gene matches: 2. This CDR3 reads CASSFGTADTQYF. CDR3 DNA: TGTGCCAGCAGTTTCGGGACAGCAGATACGCAGTATTTT.

The V call is TRBV5-4, the J call TRBJ1-1; tentatively, D is TRBD1 (5 bases). Germline lookup yields CDR1 SGHNT and CDR2 YYREEE (reference sequence). With 1 base removed from V and 8 bases from J, the gap between germline ends came to 18 bases. This CDR3 has 15 amino acids. Written as DNA, the CDR3 is TGTGCCAGCAGCTTGTTCGGGGCACCAGGAACCGAAGCTTTCTTT. Its translation is CASSLFGAPGTEAFF.

In nucleotides, the CDR3 is TGTGCCAGCAGTTTATCAGGGGTATCGGGATACACCTTC. Translation: CASSLSGVSGYTF. The chain joins TRBV27 to TRBJ1-2, with D possibly TRBD1 on 5 matching bases. The CDR3 covers 13 residues. Trimming left V 0 bases short and J 11 bases short, with 13 bases between. Germline lookup yields CDR1 MNHEY and CDR2 SMNVEV (reference sequence).

This rearrangement joins TRBV6-1 to TRBJ1-2, with D possibly being TRBD1 (6 bases). The CDR3 extends over 14 amino acids. Trimming took off 3 bases at V and 5 bases at J, with 13 bases between the two ends. Looked up from germline, CDR1 is MNHNS and CDR2 is SASEGT. This CDR3 is CASSEGYRVYGYTF. The CDR3 DNA reads as TGTGCCAGCAGTGAGGGATACAGGGTTTATGGCTACACCTTC.

V and J are TRBV4-1 and TRBJ2-4; tentatively, D is TRBD1 or TRBD2 (5 bases each). The V end lost 1 base, the J end lost 6 bases, and 10 bases lay between the germline ends. Germline values: CDR1 MGHRA, CDR2 YSYEKL. There are 14 residues in the CDR3. The CDR3 protein is CASSQVRDGNIQYF. Here the CDR3 DNA reads TGCGCCAGCAGCCAAGTAAGGGACGGAAACATTCAGTACTTC.

The V and J genes are TRBV29-1 and TRBJ2-3, with D tentatively TRBD1 (5 bases). This CDR3 contains 14 residues. The V end was cut by 3 bases, the J end by 3 bases, with 13 bases between. Germline V gives CDR1 SQVTM, CDR2 ANQGSEA. CDR3 region: CSVDGTAGTDTQYF. The CDR3 bases are TGCAGCGTTGACGGCACGGCAGGGACAGATACGCAGTATTTT.

This clone was observed a single time. The chain is built from TRBV7-6 and TRBJ1-2; maybe TRBD1 (5 bases). This CDR3 is built from 12 residues. V lost 5 bases to trimming and J lost 4 bases, with 8 bases between them. The germline CDR1 and CDR2 sequences are SGHVS and FNYEAQ. The CDR3 DNA sequence: TGTGCCAGCAGCCAAACAGGCTATGGCTACACCTTC. Protein product: CASSQTGYGYTF.

This clone was counted a few times. V gene TRBV30 combines with J gene TRBJ2-1; 7 nucleotides line up with TRBD2. Germline CDR1 GTSNPN, CDR2 SVGIG (reference sequence). The V segment lost 4 bases and the J segment 7 bases; nucleotides outside the gene matches: 7. The CDR3 runs 13 residues. Here the CDR3 reads CAWNVGGENEQFF. CDR3 coding DNA: TGTGCCTGGAATGTGGGGGGGGAAAATGAGCAGTTCTTC.

The rearrangement uses TRBV30 and TRBJ1-5, with 7 positions matching TRBD1. Looked up from germline, CDR1 is GTSNPN and CDR2 is SVGIG (reference sequence). The CDR3 consists of 16 residues. With V trimmed by 3 bases and J by 5 bases, 13 bases remained unmatched. For the CDR3, the DNA is TGTGCCTGGAGCGGGGACAGCCCGGTTGGGGATCAGCCCCAGCATTTT. As protein: CAWSGDSPVGDQPQHF.

The V gene is TRBV25-1, the J gene TRBJ1-4, with TRBD1 identical over 7 bases. Unmatched junction bases numbered 7, after V lost 4 bases and J lost 8 bases. Germline V lookup: CDR1 MGHDK, CDR2 SYGVNS. The CDR3 is 14 residues long. CDR3 DNA sequence: TGTGCCAGCAGTGCGCCGGGACAGATAGAAAAACTGTTTTTT. Translation: CASSAPGQIEKLFF.

CDR3 bases: TGTGCCAGCAGCTTAAGTCGCGGGAGGGTTTCCAATGAGCAGTTCTTC. This sequence encodes CASSLSRGRVSNEQFF. The chain recombines TRBV7-9 with TRBJ2-1; 9 bases map to TRBD2. This CDR3 is built from 16 residues. CDR1 and CDR2 (germline): SEHNR, FQNEAQ (reference sequence). Trimming removed 2 bases from V and 6 bases from J; junction bases left unmatched: 8.

The chain carries TRBV11-3 and TRBJ1-1, with no clear D. The CDR3 spans 17 residues. The V gene's germline CDR1 is SGHNT and CDR2 YENEEA. Trimming removed 4 bases from V and 0 bases from J, with 18 bases in between. The CDR3 loop reads CASSSFAGSMMNTEAFF. As DNA, the CDR3 is TGTGCCAGCAGCTCCTTCGCCGGATCGATGATGAACACTGAAGCTTTCTTT.

V and J are TRBV7-2 and TRBJ2-3; D unresolved. CDR1 is SGHTA and CDR2 is FQGNSA in the germline V gene. V was pared by 5 bases and J by 5 bases, with 11 bases between. This CDR3 has 13 amino acids. CDR3 nucleotides: TGTGCCAGCAGCCAACCTCCCAGAGATACGCAGTATTTT. Its translation: CASSQPPRDTQYF.

J is TRBJ1-1 and V is TRBV15; 8 nucleotides match TRBD1. The trim removed 0 bases at V and 0 bases at J, leaving 12 bases unmatched. The CDR3 totals 19 residues. Germline CDR1 is LNHNV and CDR2 is YYDKDF (reference sequence). The CDR3: CATSREAPLWTGMNTEAFF. In DNA, the CDR3 is TGTGCCACCAGCAGAGAAGCCCCACTATGGACAGGGATGAACACTGAAGCTTTCTTT.

V usage is TRBV7-3 and J usage is TRBJ1-1; TRBD1 is a possible D gene (6 bases). This CDR3 contains 13 residues. In germline, CDR1 is SGHTA, CDR2 FQGTGA. V was pared by 8 bases and J by 0 bases, with 10 bases between. The CDR3 is CASRRGMNTEAFF. As DNA, the CDR3 is TGTGCCAGCCGCAGGGGAATGAACACTGAAGCTTTCTTT.

There are a few counts of this clone. The junction and the germline gene differ at one end; a read error may be behind it. The V gene is TRBV20-1, the J gene TRBJ1-1; D is unresolved. The CDR3 length is 11 residues. CDR1 DFQATT and CDR2 SNEGSKA come from the germline V gene (reference sequence). CDR3 residues: CSARDSKRTDF. CDR3 sequence (DNA): TGCAGTGCTAGAGATTCAAAGAGAACGGACTTT.

The rearrangement joins TRBV5-4 to TRBJ2-2, with D uncertain. The CDR3 loop spans 15 amino acids. In germline, CDR1 is SGHNT, CDR2 YYREEE (reference sequence). Between the trimmed V and J ends, which lost 6 bases and 1 base, there was a span of 13 bases. DNA for the CDR3: TGTGCCAGCACCCCGGCGGAGAAGAACACCGGGGAGCTGTTTTTT. Protein product: CASTPAEKNTGELFF.

The genes are TRBV6-1 and TRBJ2-3; TRBD2 might be the D (5 bases). The CDR3 is 11 residues long. Germline V gene lookup returns CDR1 MNHNS and CDR2 SASEGT. V lost 9 bases and J lost 8, with 12 bases in between. The CDR3 region has the DNA TGTGCCAGTGCAACCGCGGGTACGCAGTATTTT. Translating it yields CASATAGTQYF.

This clone was observed once. V gene TRBV20-1 combines with J gene TRBJ2-1, with unresolved D. The CDR3 totals 11 residues. CDR1 and CDR2 (germline): DFQATT, SNEGSKA (reference sequence). Trimming took 0 bases from V and 8 from J, leaving 5 bases between them. The CDR3 reads CSARDLDEQFF. CDR3 coding DNA: TGCAGTGCTAGAGATCTCGATGAGCAGTTCTTC.